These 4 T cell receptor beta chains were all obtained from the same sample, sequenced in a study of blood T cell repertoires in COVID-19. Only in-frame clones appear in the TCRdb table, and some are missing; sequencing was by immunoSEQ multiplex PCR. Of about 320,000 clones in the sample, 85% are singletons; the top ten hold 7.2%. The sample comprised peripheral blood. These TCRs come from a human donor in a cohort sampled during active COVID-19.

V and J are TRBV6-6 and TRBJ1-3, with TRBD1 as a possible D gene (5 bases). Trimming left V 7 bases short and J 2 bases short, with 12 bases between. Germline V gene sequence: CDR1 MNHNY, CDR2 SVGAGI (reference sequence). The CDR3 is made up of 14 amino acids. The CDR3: CASIVDSAGNTIYF. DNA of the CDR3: TGTGCCAGCATTGTAGACAGCGCTGGAAACACCATATATTTT.

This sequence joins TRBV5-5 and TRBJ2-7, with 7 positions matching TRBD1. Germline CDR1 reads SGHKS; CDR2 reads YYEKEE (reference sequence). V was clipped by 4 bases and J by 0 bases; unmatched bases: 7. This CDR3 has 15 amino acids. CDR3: CASSRKQGYSYEQYF. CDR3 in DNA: TGTGCCAGCAGCCGAAAACAGGGGTACTCCTACGAGCAGTACTTC.

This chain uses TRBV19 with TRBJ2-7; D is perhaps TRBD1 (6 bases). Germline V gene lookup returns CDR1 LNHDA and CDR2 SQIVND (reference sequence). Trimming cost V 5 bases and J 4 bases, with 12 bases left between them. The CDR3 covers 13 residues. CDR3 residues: CASSEQGIYEQYF. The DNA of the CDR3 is TGTGCCAGTAGTGAACAGGGAATTTACGAGCAGTACTTC.

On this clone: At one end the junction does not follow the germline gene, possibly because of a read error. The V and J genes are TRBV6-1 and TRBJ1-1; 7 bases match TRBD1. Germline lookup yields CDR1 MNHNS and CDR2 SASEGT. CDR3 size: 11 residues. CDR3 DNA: TGTGCCAGCAGTGACGGGTCTAGGGGACAGTGG. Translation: CASSDGSRGQW.